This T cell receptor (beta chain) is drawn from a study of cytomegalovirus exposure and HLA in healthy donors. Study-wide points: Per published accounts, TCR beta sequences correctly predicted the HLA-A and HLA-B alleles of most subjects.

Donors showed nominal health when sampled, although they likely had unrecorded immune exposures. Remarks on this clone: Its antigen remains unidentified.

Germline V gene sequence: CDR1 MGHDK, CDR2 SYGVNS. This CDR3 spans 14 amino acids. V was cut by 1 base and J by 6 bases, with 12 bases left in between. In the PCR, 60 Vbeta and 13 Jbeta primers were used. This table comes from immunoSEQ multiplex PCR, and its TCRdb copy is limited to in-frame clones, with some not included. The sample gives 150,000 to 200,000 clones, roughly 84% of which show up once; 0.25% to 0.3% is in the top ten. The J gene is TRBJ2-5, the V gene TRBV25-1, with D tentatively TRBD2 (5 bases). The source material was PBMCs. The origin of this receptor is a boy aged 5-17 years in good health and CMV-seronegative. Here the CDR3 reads CASSESGGRKTQYF. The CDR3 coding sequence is TGTGCCAGCAGTGAATCAGGAGGAAGAAAGACCCAGTACTTC.